This record covers a single T cell receptor (beta chain). Its antigen remains unknown. The data were obtained in a study of radiotherapy plus CTLA-4 blockade in lung cancer. Study-wide results and caveats: Radiotherapy plus ipilimumab was followed by expansion in blood of tumor-derived TCR clones.

Clones were read by immunoSEQ multiplex PCR, and TCRdb kept only the in-frame ones, dropping some. The sample records about 80,000 clones, more than 60% being singletons. Germline loops: CDR1 MDHEN, CDR2 SYDVKM. The germline V and J ends were trimmed by 1 base and 5 bases, with 36 bases remaining between them. This CDR3 has 22 residues. Ipilimumab CTLA-4 blockade and focal radiation were given to patients with chemo-refractory metastatic non-small-cell lung cancer. This clonotype originated in a human donor with non-small cell lung cancer whose response to radiotherapy plus ipilimumab could not be evaluated. Some clones in this sample may be carry-over from other donors' samples. The material sequenced was peripheral blood, taken from a patient treated with radiotherapy plus ipilimumab. V is TRBV28 and J is TRBJ2-7; D may be TRBD1 (5 bases). In nucleotides, the CDR3 is TGTGCCAGCAGTTTATCAGGGCTCCCACTCGAAGGCCCGGGCCTTACTTTACACGAGCAGTACTTC. Translated: CASSLSGLPLEGPGLTLHEQYF.